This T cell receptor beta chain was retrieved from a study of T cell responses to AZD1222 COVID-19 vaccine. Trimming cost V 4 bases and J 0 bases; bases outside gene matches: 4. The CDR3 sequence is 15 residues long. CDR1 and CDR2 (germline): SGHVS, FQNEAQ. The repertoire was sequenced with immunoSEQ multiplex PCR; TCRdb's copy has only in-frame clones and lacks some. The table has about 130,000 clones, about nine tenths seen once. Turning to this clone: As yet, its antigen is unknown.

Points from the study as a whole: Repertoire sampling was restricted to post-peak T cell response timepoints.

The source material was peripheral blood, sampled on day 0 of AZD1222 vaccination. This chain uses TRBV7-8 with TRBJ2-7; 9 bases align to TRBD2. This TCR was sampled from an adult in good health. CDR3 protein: CASSSAGGPSYEQYF. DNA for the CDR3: TGTGCCAGCAGCTCGGCGGGGGGGCCCTCCTACGAGCAGTACTTC.